This entry describes one T cell receptor beta chain. Its antigen is not known. The germline CDR1 and CDR2 sequences are KGHDR and SFDVKD. V was clipped by 7 bases and J by 1 base; unmatched bases: 2. The CDR3 totals 13 residues. Naive CD8 sequencing libraries were generated from approximately 22,000 to 940,000 sorted cells, with 10%, 30% or 50% RNA as input. The data derive from a study of molecular identifiers for immune sequencing clone quantification. Overall study results and limits: Identical TCR molecules that share a barcode could lead to an underestimation of highly expanded clone sizes.

TCRdb used MiXCR to reprocess the PCR reads, holding one entry per CDR3 protein. The sample lists 490,000 or so distinct CDR3 sequences, 25% seen once, with under 0.85% in the top ten. Sequenced: naive CD8+ T cells from blood, with Jurkat cell RNA spiked in. Subset meaning: FACS-sorted CD8+CD4-CCR7+CD45RA+ naive T cells. V is TRBV24-1 and J is TRBJ1-1; TRBD1 matches 7 bases. The sequence was obtained from a human donor in good health. Some libraries in this study had Jurkat cell RNA spiked in. The CDR3 coding sequence is TGTGCCACCAGGGGACAGAGGAACACTGAAGCTTTCTTT. It specifies CATRGQRNTEAFF.